The 4 T cell receptor beta chains given below trace back to one sample, sequenced in a study of shared clonotypes between healthy human individuals. TCRdb's table, derived via immunoSEQ multiplex PCR, lists solely in-frame clones and lacks some. Among about 1.1 million clones listed, 70% to 80% were seen once. Sequenced material: memory CD4+ T cells from PBMCs. As for subset: CD45RA-negative fraction. The origin of the receptors is a man aged 18 to 30 in good health. Some clones in this sample may be carry-over from other donors' samples.

This chain joins TRBV5-1 and TRBJ2-7; D is uncertain. Germline-derived CDR1 and CDR2 are SGHRS and YFSETQ. Trimming left V 0 bases short and J 0 bases short, with 7 bases between. The CDR3 consists of 14 residues. CDR3 sequence: CASSLGSISYEQYF. DNA of the CDR3: TGCGCCAGCAGCTTGGGCAGCATCTCCTACGAGCAGTACTTC.

This clone has more than one count but fewer than ten. The chain is built from TRBV2 and TRBJ2-1, with 8 bases that match TRBD2. V lost 7 bases to trimming and J lost 2 bases; unmatched junction nucleotides: 4. The germline V gene has CDR1 SNHLY and CDR2 FYNNEI. The CDR3 is 14 residues long. In DNA form, the CDR3 reads TGTGCCAGCACGCGACTAGCGACCTACAATGAGCAGTTCTTC. It yields the protein CASTRLATYNEQFF.

Only one count was recorded for this clone. This chain links TRBV27 with TRBJ1-4; 8 bases align to TRBD1. Germline V gives CDR1 MNHEY, CDR2 SMNVEV (reference sequence). With V trimmed by 5 bases and J by 0 bases, 8 bases remained unmatched. CDR3 length: 17 residues. Here the CDR3 reads CASSHRTGRATNEKLFF. CDR3 in DNA: TGTGCCAGCAGTCATAGGACAGGGAGAGCAACTAATGAAAAACTGTTTTTT.

This chain connects TRBV7-2 to TRBJ2-1, with 9 bases aligning to TRBD2. J gave up 9 bases and V 3 bases, and 3 bases lay outside the gene matches. CDR3 length: 13 residues. The germline V gene encodes CDR1 SGHTA and CDR2 FQGNSA. The CDR3 nucleotides read TGTGCCAGCAGCTTCCAGACTAGCGGTGAGCAGTTCTTC. This sequence encodes CASSFQTSGEQFF.